Shown below are 14 T cell receptor beta chains from a single sample sequenced in a study of T cell changes during pregnancy in multiple sclerosis (dated by TCRdb to between 2018 and 2020). The method behind the library was the immunoSEQ multiplex PCR assay. As stored in TCRdb, this immuneACCESS dataset retains in-frame rearrangements with V and J assigned. A fraction of the clones does not appear; measured against another copy, unresolved V genes explain less than half of the discrepancy, and the remainder lacks a known reason. The sample table lists about 93,000 clones, 85% to 95% of them with a count of one. The ten largest clones take up 2% to 2.5% of the sample. Specimen: peripheral blood, collected after pregnancy. These receptors originate from a female donor with multiple sclerosis, enrolled in a pregnancy study.

The chain recombines TRBV19 with TRBJ1-4; D ambiguous. Trimming left V 3 bases short and J 6 bases short, with 11 bases between. CDR1 and CDR2 (germline): LNHDA, SQIVND (reference sequence). The CDR3 is made up of 14 amino acids. The CDR3, as DNA: TGTGCCAGTAGTATGAGAGGAAACTATGAAAAACTGTTTTTT. It is translated as CASSMRGNYEKLFF.

This chain uses TRBV7-9 with TRBJ1-1; D not resolved. Germline V lookup: CDR1 SEHNR, CDR2 FQNEAQ (reference sequence). V lost 0 bases, J lost 10 bases, and 12 bases lay in between. The CDR3 consists of 13 residues. The CDR3 loop reads CASSLAGGMGAFF. CDR3 bases: TGTGCCAGCAGCTTAGCGGGAGGTATGGGAGCTTTCTTT.

In nucleotides, the CDR3 is TGTGCCAGCAGCGAGCAGGGGAACAATCAGCCCCAGCATTTT. Protein: CASSEQGNNQPQHF. The chain recombines TRBV7-9 with TRBJ1-5, with D possibly matching TRBD1 (6 bases). The germline V gene encodes CDR1 SEHNR and CDR2 FQNEAQ (reference sequence). The ends were cut back, 5 bases at V and 3 bases at J, with 11 bases in the middle. The CDR3 has 14 residues.

The chain carries TRBV7-6 and TRBJ2-1, with a possible D match to TRBD2 (7 bases). V was trimmed by 5 bases and J by 7 bases, leaving 15 bases between them. This CDR3 spans 14 amino acids. From germline, CDR1 is SGHVS and CDR2 FNYEAQ. The CDR3 coding sequence is TGTGCCAGCAGCAGGGGGGGCGGTGGGAATGAGCAGTTCTTC. Translated: CASSRGGGGNEQFF. The entire variable domain, with the rest obtained from reference TRBV7-6 and TRBJ2-1, is as follows: GAGVSQSPRYKVTKRGQDVALRCDPISGHVSLYWYRQALGQGPEFLTYFNYEAQQDKSGLPNDRFSAERPEGSISTLTIQRTEQRDSAMYRCASSRGGGGNEQFFGPGTRLTVL.

The chain couples TRBV7-8 to TRBJ2-4; D is possibly TRBD1 (5 bases). CDR3 length: 14 residues. Trimming took off 3 bases at V and 1 base at J, with 7 bases between the two ends. Per the germline V gene, CDR1 is SGHVS and CDR2 is FQNEAQ. CDR3 sequence: CASSFKGAKNIQYF. CDR3 DNA: TGTGCCAGCAGCTTTAAGGGGGCCAAAAACATTCAGTACTTC.

The genes are TRBV18 and TRBJ1-5, with D possibly TRBD1 on 6 matching bases. Trimming removed 0 bases at V and 3 bases at J, with 9 bases between. This CDR3 contains 15 residues. The germline V gene has CDR1 KGHSH and CDR2 LQKENI. DNA for the CDR3: TGTGCCAGCTCACCACCGGACAGTTACAATCAGCCCCAGCATTTT. The encoded protein is CASSPPDSYNQPQHF.

The chain has TRBV25-1 and TRBJ1-3; TRBD1 might be the D (5 bases). This CDR3 spans 15 amino acids. CDR1 MGHDK and CDR2 SYGVNS come from the germline V gene. The V end lost 3 bases, the J end lost 1 base, and 10 bases lay between the germline ends. CDR3 sequence reads: CASSDLRGSGNTIYF. The CDR3 bases are TGTGCCAGCAGTGACCTCCGGGGGTCTGGAAACACCATATATTTT.

The chain uses TRBV2 and TRBJ2-7, with TRBD1 identical over 8 bases. Germline V CDR1 and CDR2: SNHLY, FYNNEI. The CDR3 length is 15 residues. J gave up 0 bases and V 6 bases, and 7 bases lay outside the gene matches. The CDR3 region has the DNA TGTGCCAGCAGGGTGGGACAGGCCAGCTCCTACGAGCAGTACTTC. Amino acid sequence: CASRVGQASSYEQYF. The whole variable domain, remainder taken from reference TRBV2 and TRBJ2-7, is EPEVTQTPSHQVTQMGQEVILRCVPISNHLYFYWYRQILGQKVEFLVSFYNNEISEKSEIFDDQFSVERPDGSNFTLKIRSTKLEDSAMYFCASRVGQASSYEQYFGPGTRLTVT.

This chain links TRBV6-4 with TRBJ1-2; 10 bases are a match to TRBD1. The CDR3 loop spans 14 amino acids. The V and J ends lost 3 bases and 5 bases, in that order; junction bases with no gene match: 3. CDR1 and CDR2 (germline): MRHNA, SNTAGT. CDR3 sequence: CASSETGGGYGYTF. CDR3 bases: TGTGCCAGCAGTGAGACAGGGGGCGGTTATGGCTACACCTTC.

V is TRBV7-9 and J is TRBJ2-3; perhaps TRBD1 as D (5 bases). V gave up 3 bases and J gave up 2 bases, with 9 bases separating them. CDR3 length: 14 residues. Germline V gene sequence: CDR1 SEHNR, CDR2 FQNEAQ (reference sequence). The CDR3 sequence is CASSFKGHTDTQYF. The CDR3 coding sequence is TGTGCCAGCAGCTTCAAGGGGCACACAGATACGCAGTATTTT.

The chain recombines TRBV7-9 with TRBJ1-5, with D unresolved. The CDR3 is made up of 18 amino acids. Trimming pared 1 base from V and 2 bases from J, leaving 18 bases between. Germline V gene data show CDR1 as SEHNR and CDR2 as FQNEAQ (reference sequence). This CDR3 reads CASSLDGVLRGGNQPQHF. CDR3 DNA: TGTGCCAGCAGCTTAGACGGGGTTCTACGGGGAGGCAATCAGCCCCAGCATTTT.

The rearrangement joins TRBV11-2 to TRBJ2-7, with TRBD2 matching over 7 bases. The CDR3 runs to 16 residues. Germline-derived CDR1 and CDR2 are SGHAT and FQNNGV. The V gene end was trimmed by 5 bases and the J gene end by 0 bases; junction bases not matched to a gene: 10. CDR3 sequence (DNA): TGTGCCAGCAGCCTTGGCACGGGAGGCAACTCCTACGAGCAGTACTTC. As protein: CASSLGTGGNSYEQYF.

V is TRBV4-2 and J is TRBJ2-7; D is undetermined. The ends were cut back, 4 bases at V and 3 bases at J, with 10 bases in the middle. This CDR3 contains 13 residues. Germline CDR1 is LGHNA and CDR2 is YNFKEQ. The CDR3: CASSLPDYYEQYF. The CDR3 nucleotides are TGTGCCAGCAGCCTTCCAGATTACTACGAGCAGTACTTC.

The chain has TRBV5-1 and TRBJ1-6; weak D call: TRBD1 (5 bases). V shed 8 bases and J shed 10 bases, with 16 bases lying between them. The CDR3 extends over 13 amino acids. Per germline, CDR1 SGHRS and CDR2 YFSETQ. CDR3 sequence: CASSGRGRSPLHF. For the CDR3, the DNA is TGCGCCAGTTCCGGGAGGGGACGATCACCCCTCCACTTT.